The 12 T cell receptor beta chains presented below share a single source sample, sequenced in a study of metastatic and nonmetastatic thyroid tumors. Each patient came to thyroid surgery without any prior treatment (of any kind). TCRdb recomputed clones from the PCR reads via MiXCR. The sample includes approximately 30,000 clones, roughly 4% of them seen just once. Input material: blood. The receptors here all came from a male donor with papillary thyroid cancer or a benign thyroid nodule (not recorded which). Some clones in this sample may be carry-over from other donors' samples.

The chain is built from TRBV30 and TRBJ2-2; maybe TRBD2 (6 bases). Germline values: CDR1 GTSNPN, CDR2 SVGIG (reference sequence). The CDR3 consists of 16 residues. Between the trimmed V and J ends, which lost 4 bases and 1 base, there was a span of 16 bases. The DNA of the CDR3 is TGTGCCTGGACCTTTCCCGGGACTTGGAACACCGGGGAGCTGTTTTTT. The encoded protein is CAWTFPGTWNTGELFF.

Judged by abundance, this clone is medium-sized (0.01 to 0.1%). CDR3 sequence reads: CASDPDSTGANVLTF. CDR3 bases: TGTGCCAGTGACCCGGACAGTACTGGGGCCAACGTCCTGACTTTC. This rearrangement joins TRBV6-1 to TRBJ2-6; a possible D gene is TRBD1 (6 bases). The CDR3 covers 15 residues. Germline-derived CDR1 and CDR2 are MNHNS and SASEGT. Trimming removed 9 bases at V and 2 bases at J, with 14 bases between.

Only a few counts were recorded for this clone. The rearrangement uses TRBV15 and TRBJ1-2; no definite D call. V shed 4 bases and J shed 8 bases, with 17 bases lying between them. Germline CDR1 reads LNHNV; CDR2 reads YYDKDF (reference sequence). The CDR3 extends over 14 amino acids. This CDR3 reads CATSKAGIEKGYTF. CDR3 DNA: TGTGCCACCAGCAAGGCAGGTATCGAGAAGGGCTACACCTTC.

By frequency in the sample, this clone is medium-sized. The chain is built from TRBV28 and TRBJ1-6, with 8 bases lining up with TRBD1. Looked up from germline, CDR1 is MDHEN and CDR2 is SYDVKM. The CDR3 consists of 14 residues. The ends lost 2 bases at V and 10 bases at J; junction bases unmatched: 4. The CDR3 protein is CASSLQGAESPLHF. The CDR3 coding sequence is TGTGCCAGCAGTTTACAGGGGGCCGAATCACCCCTCCACTTT.

This clone was picked up many times. The identical CDR3 is also encoded by other nucleotide sequences in the sample. The chain uses TRBV5-4 and TRBJ2-5; TRBD1 matches 7 bases. Germline V gene sequence: CDR1 SGHNT, CDR2 YYREEE (reference sequence). After removal of 3 bases from V and 6 bases from J, the junction contained 2 bases not matched to a gene. The CDR3 runs 12 residues. The DNA for the CDR3 is TGTGCCAGCAGCTGGGACAGCAAGACCCAGTACTTC. Translation gives CASSWDSKTQYF. Supplemented by reference TRBV5-4 and TRBJ2-5, the full variable domain reads ETGVTQSPTHLIKTRGQQVTLRCSSQSGHNTVSWYQQALGQGPQFIFQYYREEENGRGNFPPRFSGLQFPNYSSELNVNALELDDSALYLCASSWDSKTQYFGPGTRLLVL.

This chain uses TRBV27 with TRBJ2-7, with 8 bases matching TRBD2. CDR3 length equals 15 residues. CDR1 is MNHEY, CDR2 SMNVEV, per germline (reference sequence). V lost 2 bases to trimming and J lost 1 base; unmatched junction nucleotides: 4. CDR3 residues: CASSLIGGRSYEQYF. The CDR3 bases are TGTGCCAGCAGTTTAATCGGCGGGAGGTCCTACGAGCAGTACTTC.

Notes on this clone: The identical CDR3 is also encoded by other nucleotide sequences in the sample. The V call is TRBV7-2, the J call TRBJ1-5; no clear D gene. The V end lost 3 bases, the J end lost 4 bases, and 7 bases lay between the germline ends. This CDR3 has 13 amino acids. The germline CDR1 and CDR2 sequences are SGHTA and FQGNSA. For the CDR3, the DNA is TGTGCCAGCAGCTTGGGAGTAAATCAGCCCCAGCATTTT. As protein: CASSLGVNQPQHF.

This clone was recorded a few times. The J gene is TRBJ2-3, the V gene TRBV27; no firm D call. The V end was cut by 7 bases, the J end by 2 bases, with 13 bases between. CDR3 length equals 14 residues. CDR1 and CDR2 (germline): MNHEY, SMNVEV (reference sequence). The CDR3 DNA reads as TGTGCCAGCACCATGGACCGCACCACAGATACGCAGTATTTT. Translation: CASTMDRTTDTQYF.

This clone was seen only a few times. The rearrangement uses TRBV11-2 and TRBJ1-1; 9 positions agree with TRBD1. The CDR3 is made up of 15 amino acids. V lost 1 base to trimming and J lost 5 bases; unmatched junction nucleotides: 5. Germline V gene lookup returns CDR1 SGHAT and CDR2 FQNNGV. The CDR3 coding sequence is TGTGCCAGCAGCTTAGGCACAGGGGGCCGGACTGAAGCTTTCTTT. It yields the protein CASSLGTGGRTEAFF. Looking up the rest from reference TRBV11-2 and TRBJ1-1 gives the full variable domain: EAGVAQSPRYKIIEKRQSVAFWCNPISGHATLYWYQQILGQGPKLLIQFQNNGVVDDSQLPKDRFSAERLKGVDSTLKIQPAKLEDSAVYLCASSLGTGGRTEAFFGQGTRLTVV.

This clone was recorded a few times. The chain combines TRBV20-1 with TRBJ2-3, with TRBD2 identical over 9 bases. Germline CDR1 DFQATT, CDR2 SNEGSKA (reference sequence). The CDR3 runs 15 residues. After removal of 6 bases from V and 5 bases from J, the junction contained 12 bases not matched to a gene. CDR3 DNA sequence: TGCAGTGCGACGGTAGCGGGAGAAACCCAAGATACGCAGTATTTT. Its protein is CSATVAGETQDTQYF.

There are many counts of this clone. CDR3 in amino acids: CASSFSGGEETQYF. The CDR3 DNA reads TGTGCCAGCAGCTTTTCAGGGGGCGAGGAGACCCAGTACTTC. The chain couples TRBV5-6 to TRBJ2-5; 8 nucleotides agree with TRBD1. J gave up 5 bases and V 2 bases, and 5 bases lay outside the gene matches. Per the germline V gene, CDR1 is SGHDT and CDR2 is YYEEEE. This CDR3 spans 14 amino acids. The full variable domain, its missing parts supplied by reference TRBV5-6 and TRBJ2-5, is DAGVTQSPTHLIKTRGQQVTLRCSPKSGHDTVSWYQQALGQGPQFIFQYYEEEERQRGNFPDRFSGHQFPNYSSELNVNALLLGDSALYLCASSFSGGEETQYFGPGTRLLVL.

A word on this clone: Mismatch with germline at one junction end may stem from a read error. This chain uses TRBV24-1 with TRBJ2-2, with D perhaps TRBD2 (6 bases). Germline V gives CDR1 KGHDR, CDR2 SFDVKD. The CDR3 is 15 amino acids. CDR3 sequence reads: CATSNLNRETGELLF. DNA for the CDR3: TGTGCCACCAGTAATTTAAATCGGGAGACCGGGGAGCTGCTTTTT.